The rows below give T cell receptor beta chains drawn from one sample of a study of T-cell reconstitution after alpha-beta-depleted transplantation in children. Each CDR3 protein gets one entry after TCRdb re-called the PCR reads with MiXCR. The table includes 440,000 or so distinct CDR3 sequences, about 11% detected once. The sample in question was PBMCs from the stem cell graft donor, obtained from the stem cell graft. The receptors come from a human donor who donated a stem cell graft to a child with acute myeloid leukemia. CDR3s include the opening cysteine and the closing phenylalanine or tryptophan. Each record gives: D gene, clone size, J gene, CDR3 length, V gene, CDR3 protein, CDR3 DNA. The D gene is left open where the match is weak. Size values are once, few and many counts, or a class for expanded clones, and some rows have none.

d_call: TRBD2; clone_size: many; j_call: TRBJ2-1; cdr3_length: 17; v_call: TRBV20-1; cdr3_aa: CSARDLLLAGPYNEQFF; cdr3_nt: TGCAGTGCTAGAGATTTATTACTAGCGGGTCCCTACAATGAGCAGTTCTTC
d_call: -; clone_size: few; j_call: TRBJ1-2; cdr3_length: 15; v_call: TRBV5-1; cdr3_aa: CASSLSTAEPYGYTF; cdr3_nt: TGCGCCAGCAGCTTGAGCACGGCGGAGCCCTATGGCTACACCTTC
d_call: -; clone_size: many; j_call: TRBJ2-3; cdr3_length: 14; v_call: TRBV29-1; cdr3_aa: CSVEGISSTDTQYF; cdr3_nt: TGCAGCGTTGAGGGCATTAGCAGCACAGATACGCAGTATTTT
d_call: -; clone_size: -; j_call: TRBJ1-5; cdr3_length: 15; v_call: TRBV12-3/TRBV12-4; cdr3_aa: CASSPPGQLRQPQHF; cdr3_nt: TGTGCCAGCAGTCCCCCGGGGCAGCTCCGCCAGCCCCAGCATTTT
d_call: -; clone_size: -; j_call: TRBJ1-5; cdr3_length: 16; v_call: TRBV10-3; cdr3_aa: CAISGTRNLSNQPQHF; cdr3_nt: TGTGCCATCAGTGGGACCAGAAACCTTAGCAATCAGCCCCAGCATTTT
d_call: -; clone_size: -; j_call: TRBJ2-7; cdr3_length: 15; v_call: TRBV7-9; cdr3_aa: CASSSPGRSSYEQYF; cdr3_nt: TGTGCCAGCAGCTCCCCGGGCAGAAGCTCCTACGAGCAGTACTTC
d_call: -; clone_size: -; j_call: TRBJ2-5; cdr3_length: 14; v_call: TRBV2; cdr3_aa: CASVSQLRTETQYF; cdr3_nt: TGTGCCAGCGTATCCCAATTGAGGACCGAGACCCAGTACTTC
d_call: -; clone_size: few; j_call: TRBJ2-3; cdr3_length: 13; v_call: TRBV29-1; cdr3_aa: CSVRTGAGDTQYF; cdr3_nt: TGCAGCGTGAGAACGGGGGCTGGAGATACGCAGTATTTT
d_call: TRBD1; clone_size: -; j_call: TRBJ1-2; cdr3_length: 17; v_call: TRBV27; cdr3_aa: CASSLSGPSGGAYGYTF; cdr3_nt: TGTGCCAGCAGTTTATCCGGGCCCTCAGGGGGCGCTTATGGCTACACCTTC
d_call: -; clone_size: many; j_call: TRBJ2-6; cdr3_length: 15; v_call: TRBV12-3/TRBV12-4; cdr3_aa: CASQRGASGANVLTF; cdr3_nt: TGTGCCAGTCAAAGAGGGGCCTCCGGGGCCAACGTCCTGACTTTC
d_call: -; clone_size: many; j_call: TRBJ2-2; cdr3_length: 12; v_call: TRBV27; cdr3_aa: CASSLFPGELFF; cdr3_nt: TGTGCCAGCAGTTTATTTCCCGGGGAGCTGTTTTTT
d_call: -; clone_size: few; j_call: TRBJ1-1; cdr3_length: 13; v_call: TRBV15; cdr3_aa: CATSGGGYTEAFF; cdr3_nt: TGTGCCACCAGCGGGGGGGGATACACTGAAGCTTTCTTT
d_call: -; clone_size: -; j_call: TRBJ1-4; cdr3_length: 15; v_call: TRBV5-1; cdr3_aa: CASSISTGTTEKLFF; cdr3_nt: TGCGCCAGCAGCATATCGACAGGCACCACTGAAAAACTGTTTTTT
d_call: -; clone_size: -; j_call: TRBJ2-1; cdr3_length: 14; v_call: TRBV6-2/TRBV6-3; cdr3_aa: CASSYGPGRGEQFF; cdr3_nt: TGTGCCAGCAGTTACGGCCCCGGACGGGGTGAGCAGTTCTTC
d_call: -; clone_size: -; j_call: TRBJ1-2; cdr3_length: 14; v_call: TRBV5-6; cdr3_aa: CASSLDVVNYGYTF; cdr3_nt: TGTGCCAGCAGCTTGGATGTGGTTAACTATGGCTACACCTTC
d_call: TRBD1; clone_size: few; j_call: TRBJ1-1; cdr3_length: 12; v_call: TRBV16; cdr3_aa: CASSQRQGEAFF; cdr3_nt: TGTGCCAGCAGCCAGCGACAGGGAGAAGCTTTCTTT
d_call: -; clone_size: -; j_call: TRBJ2-5; cdr3_length: 14; v_call: TRBV7-8; cdr3_aa: CASSRGTPQETQYF; cdr3_nt: TGTGCCAGCAGCCGAGGGACTCCTCAAGAGACCCAGTACTTC
d_call: TRBD2; clone_size: few; j_call: TRBJ2-1; cdr3_length: 15; v_call: TRBV30; cdr3_aa: CAWIGLAGGNNEQFF; cdr3_nt: TGTGCCTGGATCGGACTAGCGGGAGGCAACAATGAGCAGTTCTTC
d_call: -; clone_size: -; j_call: TRBJ2-1; cdr3_length: 13; v_call: TRBV24-1; cdr3_aa: CATSDRLVHEQFF; cdr3_nt: TGTGCCACCAGTGATCGGTTGGTCCATGAGCAGTTCTTC
d_call: -; clone_size: -; j_call: TRBJ1-4; cdr3_length: 13; v_call: TRBV20-1; cdr3_aa: CSARGRDAGKLFF; cdr3_nt: TGCAGTGCTAGAGGAAGAGACGCAGGAAAACTGTTTTTT
d_call: -; clone_size: -; j_call: TRBJ2-2; cdr3_length: 13; v_call: TRBV5-1; cdr3_aa: CASSVREYGELFF; cdr3_nt: TGCGCCAGCAGCGTCAGAGAGTACGGGGAGCTGTTTTTT
d_call: -; clone_size: -; j_call: TRBJ2-7; cdr3_length: 15; v_call: TRBV20-1; cdr3_aa: CSARDWLSADYEQYF; cdr3_nt: TGCAGTGCTAGAGATTGGCTCTCGGCGGACTACGAGCAGTACTTC
d_call: -; clone_size: few; j_call: TRBJ2-3; cdr3_length: 13; v_call: TRBV11-1; cdr3_aa: CASSLDSGITQYF; cdr3_nt: TGTGCCAGCAGCCTAGATAGCGGTATTACGCAGTATTTT
d_call: TRBD2; clone_size: few; j_call: TRBJ2-3; cdr3_length: 17; v_call: TRBV7-6; cdr3_aa: CASSRRPSGGFTDTQYF; cdr3_nt: TGTGCCAGCAGCCGACGCCCTAGCGGGGGTTTCACAGATACGCAGTATTTT
d_call: -; clone_size: -; j_call: TRBJ2-2; cdr3_length: 14; v_call: TRBV2; cdr3_aa: CASRPTTSTGELFF; cdr3_nt: TGTGCCAGCAGACCCACAACTAGCACCGGGGAGCTGTTTTTT
d_call: -; clone_size: -; j_call: TRBJ1-2; cdr3_length: 15; v_call: TRBV4-2; cdr3_aa: CASSQSPGVNYGYTF; cdr3_nt: TGTGCCAGCAGCCAATCGCCAGGGGTGAACTATGGCTACACCTTC
d_call: TRBD2; clone_size: -; j_call: TRBJ2-5; cdr3_length: 17; v_call: TRBV15; cdr3_aa: CATSRDRASGTQETQYF; cdr3_nt: TGTGCCACCAGCAGAGATAGGGCTAGCGGGACCCAAGAGACCCAGTACTTC
d_call: -; clone_size: -; j_call: TRBJ1-6; cdr3_length: 15; v_call: TRBV25-1; cdr3_aa: CASSEGAQMGSPLHF; cdr3_nt: TGTGCCAGCAGTGAGGGGGCGCAAATGGGATCACCCCTCCACTTT
d_call: TRBD1; clone_size: many; j_call: TRBJ1-2; cdr3_length: 14; v_call: TRBV29-1; cdr3_aa: CSVSRTGGDYGYTF; cdr3_nt: TGCAGCGTTTCAAGGACAGGGGGCGACTATGGCTACACCTTC
d_call: -; clone_size: -; j_call: TRBJ2-5; cdr3_length: 14; v_call: TRBV6-1; cdr3_aa: CASSELVGGRTQYF; cdr3_nt: TGTGCCAGCAGTGAATTAGTGGGGGGCCGGACCCAGTACTTC
d_call: -; clone_size: few; j_call: TRBJ2-3; cdr3_length: 15; v_call: TRBV7-2; cdr3_aa: CASSFRWDGTDTQYF; cdr3_nt: TGTGCCAGCAGCTTTAGGTGGGACGGCACAGATACGCAGTATTTT
d_call: -; clone_size: few; j_call: TRBJ1-5; cdr3_length: 14; v_call: TRBV7-2; cdr3_aa: CASSKDGGAQPQHF; cdr3_nt: TGTGCCAGCAGCAAAGACGGTGGAGCTCAGCCCCAGCATTTT
d_call: -; clone_size: many; j_call: TRBJ2-3; cdr3_length: 13; v_call: TRBV12-3/TRBV12-4; cdr3_aa: CASSAMAGDTQYF; cdr3_nt: TGTGCCAGCAGTGCGATGGCGGGAGATACGCAGTATTTT
d_call: -; clone_size: few; j_call: TRBJ1-2; cdr3_length: 14; v_call: TRBV29-1; cdr3_aa: CSVPTELKNYGYTF; cdr3_nt: TGCAGCGTACCGACAGAGTTGAAGAACTATGGCTACACCTTC
d_call: TRBD2; clone_size: many; j_call: TRBJ2-3; cdr3_length: 16; v_call: TRBV9; cdr3_aa: CASSVSGTTNTDTQYF; cdr3_nt: TGTGCCAGCAGCGTATCGGGGACTACGAACACAGATACGCAGTATTTT
d_call: TRBD2; clone_size: once; j_call: TRBJ2-5; cdr3_length: 15; v_call: TRBV10-3; cdr3_aa: CAIRASGGGPETQYF; cdr3_nt: TGTGCCATCAGAGCTAGCGGGGGGGGCCCAGAGACCCAGTACTTC
d_call: -; clone_size: -; j_call: TRBJ2-7; cdr3_length: 13; v_call: TRBV7-2; cdr3_aa: CASSTSLASEQYF; cdr3_nt: TGTGCCAGCAGCACCTCTTTAGCGAGCGAGCAGTACTTC